These T cell receptor beta chains were read from a single sample in a study of blood T cell repertoires in COVID-19. TCRdb keeps only in-frame clones here, not all; method: immunoSEQ multiplex PCR. The profile shows around 180,000 clones, around 81% of them singletons. The sample consisted of peripheral blood. The receptors originated from a woman aged 80 or over with COVID-19, enrolled during active disease. CDR3s include the opening cysteine and the closing phenylalanine or tryptophan. Fields, in order: V gene, J gene, clone size, D gene, CDR3 DNA, CDR3 protein. D genes are given only for firm matches. The listing skips clone size in some rows; elsewhere it reads once, few, many or a size class.

>TRBV29-1|TRBJ2-3|-|TRBD1
TGCAGCGTTGAGGACAGGGTAACAGATACGCAGTATTTT
CSVEDRVTDTQYF
>TRBV5-4|TRBJ2-5|-|TRBD1
TGTGCCAGCAGTTCTACAGGGGCGACCAGGGAGACCCAGTACTTC
CASSSTGATRETQYF
>TRBV28|TRBJ1-6|-|-
TGTGCCAGCAGTCAGGTCGGGGGGCGGAGCTCCTATAATTCACCCCTCCACTTT
CASSQVGGRSSYNSPLHF
>TRBV6-2/TRBV6-3|TRBJ1-2|many|-
TGTGCCAGCAGTTACATAGCAATTTTCTATGGCTACACCTTC
CASSYIAIFYGYTF
>TRBV4-1|TRBJ2-5|-|TRBD1
TGCGCCAGCAGCCGCTTCCCGGGACAGGGTAGATCCAGACAAGAGACCCAGTACTTC
CASSRFPGQGRSRQETQYF
>TRBV7-2|TRBJ2-7|-|-
TGTGCCAGCAGCTTAGGGGGCGGCTCCTACGAGCAGTACTTC
CASSLGGGSYEQYF
>TRBV6-5|TRBJ2-7|once|-
TGTGCCAGCAGGTCAACAGCCCCCTACGAGCAGTACTTC
CASRSTAPYEQYF
>TRBV7-9|TRBJ1-6|-|-
TGTGCCAGCAGCTTATCGGGGGGAGATTCACCCCTCCACTTT
CASSLSGGDSPLHF
>TRBV28|TRBJ1-2|once|TRBD1
TGTGCCAGCACCCCGGGCTCAGGGGGAAGAGGTGGCTACACCTTC
CASTPGSGGRGGYTF
>TRBV5-6|TRBJ1-2|-|TRBD1
TGTGCCAGCAGCTTAGACAGGGATGCCTATGGCTACACCTTC
CASSLDRDAYGYTF
>TRBV18|TRBJ1-5|few|TRBD1
TGTGCCAGCTCACCTTCTACAGGGGGAGGACAGCCCCAGCATTTT
CASSPSTGGGQPQHF
>TRBV5-8|TRBJ1-1|-|-
TGTGCCAGCAGCCCGAGGGTAATGAACACTGAAGCTTTCTTT
CASSPRVMNTEAFF
>TRBV29-1|TRBJ2-1|-|TRBD2
TGCAGCGTTTCCACTAGCGGGGGAGGCAATGAGCAGTTCTTC
CSVSTSGGGNEQFF
>TRBV2|TRBJ2-1|-|-
TGTGCCAGCAGTGAAGGGGGGAGGACCTACAATGAGCAGTTCTTC
CASSEGGRTYNEQFF
>TRBV3-1/TRBV3-2|TRBJ2-1|-|-
TGTGCCAGCAGCAAGACTAGCAATGAGCAGTTCTTC
CASSKTSNEQFF
>TRBV6-1|TRBJ1-3|-|-
TGTGCCAGCAGTGAAGTGGGACATAGCTCTGGAAACACCATATATTTT
CASSEVGHSSGNTIYF
>TRBV12-3/TRBV12-4|TRBJ1-2|once|-
TGTGCCAGCAGCCGGGGTTGGGACTATGGCTACACCTTC
CASSRGWDYGYTF
>TRBV9|TRBJ1-3|-|TRBD1
TGTGCCAGCAGGAGGACAGGGGGCACGACCATATATTTT
CASRRTGGTTIYF
>TRBV4-1|TRBJ2-3|-|TRBD2
TGCGCCAGCAGCACCCGAAATTTAGCGGGAGCAGATACGCAGTATTTT
CASSTRNLAGADTQYF
>TRBV5-8|TRBJ2-7|few|TRBD1
TGTGCCAGCAGCAATTTAAGGACAGGTGAGATCTCCTACGAGCAGTACTTC
CASSNLRTGEISYEQYF
>TRBV4-1|TRBJ2-1|-|-
TGCGCCAGCAGCCAAGATCTAGCGCGTGAGCAGTTCTTC
CASSQDLAREQFF
>TRBV3-1/TRBV3-2|TRBJ1-1|-|-
TGTGCCAGCAGCCCGTACATGAACACTGAAGCTTTCTTT
CASSPYMNTEAFF
>TRBV6-5|TRBJ2-7|many|-
TGTGCCAGCAGTCCTTATAGTTTAGAAACCTACGAGCAGTACTTC
CASSPYSLETYEQYF
>TRBV7-2|TRBJ2-7|-|-
TGTGCCAGCAGCTTAGAGTCTAGCAGACACCTGGGCGAGCAGTACTTC
CASSLESSRHLGEQYF
>TRBV6-6|TRBJ1-3|-|-
TGTGCCAGCAGATCCGGGACAATGGACACCATATATTTT
CASRSGTMDTIYF
>TRBV30|TRBJ1-2|once|TRBD1
TGTGCCTGGAGGACGACAGGGTACTATGGCTACACCTTC
CAWRTTGYYGYTF
>TRBV18|TRBJ1-1|-|-
TGTGCCAGCTCACCAGGACACTATACGAACACTGAAGCTTTCTTT
CASSPGHYTNTEAFF
>TRBV6-2/TRBV6-3|TRBJ2-5|-|TRBD2
TGTGCCAGCAGTAACGGACTAGCGGGGGGGCAAGAGACCCAGTACTTC
CASSNGLAGGQETQYF
>TRBV11-3|TRBJ1-1|-|TRBD1
TGTGCCAGCAGGCCCCGGGACAGGGATGAAGCTTTCTTT
CASRPRDRDEAFF
>TRBV19|TRBJ1-5|few|TRBD1
TGTGCCAGTAGTAAACCCAGGGGGAAATCCGGTCAGCCCCAGCATTTT
CASSKPRGKSGQPQHF
>TRBV5-8|TRBJ2-7|-|TRBD1
TGTGCCAGCAGCCTGACAGGGGGCTTTGTGGACGAGCAGTACTTC
CASSLTGGFVDEQYF
>TRBV7-9|TRBJ2-7|-|TRBD2
TGTGCCAGCAGCTCCCTTTTAGCGGGGAGCTCCTACGAGCAGTACTTC
CASSSLLAGSSYEQYF
>TRBV7-9|TRBJ1-1|-|-
TGTGCCAGCAGCTTCGGGAACACTGAAGCTTTCTTT
CASSFGNTEAFF
>TRBV18|TRBJ2-1|once|-
TGTGCCAGCTCACCGATAGCAGTCTCCTACAATGAGCAGTTCTTC
CASSPIAVSYNEQFF
>TRBV10-3|TRBJ2-5|-|-
TGTGCCATCAGTGAGTCGGCACAAGAGACCCAGTACTTC
CAISESAQETQYF
>TRBV11-2|TRBJ1-1|-|TRBD1
TGTGCCAGCAGCCCCTGGGACAGAGGTGACACTGAAGCTTTCTTT
CASSPWDRGDTEAFF
>TRBV2|TRBJ2-1|-|TRBD2
TGTGCCAGCAGGCCGGGACTACCTAACAATGAGCAGTTCTTC
CASRPGLPNNEQFF
>TRBV11-2|TRBJ2-2|few|-
TGTGCCAGCAGCTTAGTGGCTGGGGGCTACACCGGGGAGCTGTTTTTT
CASSLVAGGYTGELFF
>TRBV15|TRBJ1-4|-|-
TGTGCCACCAGCAGAGAACAAAGACAGAATAATGAAAAACTGTTTTTT
CATSREQRQNNEKLFF
>TRBV19|TRBJ1-5|-|TRBD1
TGTGCCAGTAGTATTGGACAGGGTCCCAATCAGCCCCAGCATTTT
CASSIGQGPNQPQHF
>TRBV14|TRBJ2-7|-|-
TGTGCCAGCAGCCACTCCGACGGGAGCTACGAGCAGTACTTC
CASSHSDGSYEQYF
>TRBV10-3|TRBJ2-1|-|TRBD2
TGTGCCATCAGTGAGTCGAGAGGGTCGCGGGAGGGCTCCTACAATGAGCAGTTCTTC
CAISESRGSREGSYNEQFF
>TRBV15|TRBJ2-3|-|-
TGTGCCACCAGCAGAGAAAGGGAGGGCACAGATACGCAGTATTTT
CATSREREGTDTQYF
>TRBV5-1|TRBJ1-1|few|-
TGCGCCAGCAGCTTGGGTTTTGGCAACACTGAAGCTTTCTTT
CASSLGFGNTEAFF
>TRBV2|TRBJ1-1|-|-
TGTGCCAGCAGTCCCAGGGTGTCGACTGAAGCTTTCTTT
CASSPRVSTEAFF
>TRBV9|TRBJ2-5|few|TRBD2
TGTGCCAGCAGCGTAGTGCGGGGGGGCGAAGAGACCCAGTACTTC
CASSVVRGGEETQYF
>TRBV11-3|TRBJ2-3|-|TRBD2
TGTGCCAGCAGCCCTATCGGGGGGAACACAGATACGCAGTATTTT
CASSPIGGNTDTQYF
>TRBV5-1|TRBJ1-1|-|TRBD1
TGCGCCAGCAGCTTAGTGGGACAGGGGGGCACTGAAGCTTTCTTT
CASSLVGQGGTEAFF
>TRBV5-5|TRBJ1-1|-|TRBD1
TGTGCCAGCAGCTTGGTTTTAGTGGGACAGGGGACACGAGCTTTCTTT
CASSLVLVGQGTRAFF
>TRBV19|TRBJ2-5|-|TRBD2
TGTGCCAGTAGTATCGGGGGGGGGTATAGAGAGACCCAGTACTTC
CASSIGGGYRETQYF
>TRBV5-1|TRBJ1-4|-|TRBD1
TGCGCCAGCAGCTTGGCCGGGACAGGGTCAGGAAAACTGTTTTTT
CASSLAGTGSGKLFF
>TRBV6-6|TRBJ2-1|-|TRBD1
TGTGCCAGCAGTTTGAACAGGGGACACAATGAGCAGTTCTTC
CASSLNRGHNEQFF
>TRBV28|TRBJ1-4|-|TRBD1
TGTGCCAGCAGTTTAACCGGGACAGATAATGAAAAACTGTTTTTT
CASSLTGTDNEKLFF
>TRBV20-1|TRBJ2-5|few|TRBD2
TGCAGTGCTAGTTCGGTCGGGAGGGATTCTACCCAGTACTTC
CSASSVGRDSTQYF
>TRBV5-6|TRBJ1-6|-|TRBD1
TGTGCCAGCAGCTTGCACAGGGGTAATTCACCCCTCCACTTT
CASSLHRGNSPLHF
>TRBV4-2|TRBJ1-6|-|TRBD1
TGTGCCAGCAGCCATGGGACAGGGGGCTCCTATAATTCACCCCTCCACTTT
CASSHGTGGSYNSPLHF
>TRBV18|TRBJ2-1|-|TRBD2
TGTGCCAGCTCATCCCGAGGCCCTAGCGGGAGAGATGAGCAGTTCTTC
CASSSRGPSGRDEQFF
>TRBV6-5|TRBJ1-1|-|-
TGTGCCAGCAGTCTTAGCTTGGGGGGCACTGAAGCTTTCTTT
CASSLSLGGTEAFF
>TRBV6-5|TRBJ2-7|-|TRBD2
TGTGCCAGCAGTTACCTCGGGACTAGCGGGAAACACGAGCAGTACTTC
CASSYLGTSGKHEQYF
>TRBV28|TRBJ2-7|-|-
TGTGCCAGCAGTTTTAGACTGCACGAGCAGTACTTC
CASSFRLHEQYF